This passage covers 29 T cell receptor beta chains from one sample sequenced in a study of TIL therapy for anti-PD-1-resistant metastatic lung cancer. The libraries were made with immunoSEQ v3. Data came from immunoSEQ multiplex PCR; TCRdb stores just in-frame clones and leaves some out. Among some 90,000 clones listed, roughly 65% were seen once. As to time point: pre-treatment sample, taken before nivolumab and TIL therapy. Most excised metastases sampled were pleural nodules or supraclavicular lymph nodes. Sequencing was performed on tumor tissue, taken at baseline. The receptor source for this set is a person aged 25-80 years with non-small cell lung cancer.

The CDR3 nucleotides are TGTGCCAGCGCCCTCGGACAGATTCGCACAGATACGCAGTATTTT. It codes for CASALGQIRTDTQYF. The chain uses TRBV9 and TRBJ2-3, with D possibly TRBD1 on 6 matching bases. The V and J ends lost 7 bases and 1 base respectively, with 16 bases between them. The CDR3 consists of 15 residues. Germline V gene lookup returns CDR1 SGDLS and CDR2 YYNGEE.

The genes are TRBV9 and TRBJ2-1, with 12 bases identical to TRBD2. The V segment lost 3 bases and the J segment 10 bases; nucleotides outside the gene matches: 11. This CDR3 has 16 amino acids. Germline assignment: CDR1 SGDLS and CDR2 YYNGEE. The CDR3 loop is CASSALTSGGTGEQFF. CDR3 bases: TGTGCCAGCAGCGCCTTAACTAGCGGGGGGACGGGAGAGCAGTTCTTC. The full variable domain, its missing parts supplied by reference TRBV9 and TRBJ2-1, is DSGVTQTPKHLITATGQRVTLRCSPRSGDLSVYWYQQSLDQGLQFLIQYYNGEERAKGNILERFSAQQFPDLHSELNLSSLELGDSALYFCASSALTSGGTGEQFFGPGTRLTVL.

The chain is built from TRBV28 and TRBJ1-2; D is ambiguous. With 5 bases removed from V and 7 bases from J, the gap between germline ends came to 14 bases. The germline V gene has CDR1 MDHEN and CDR2 SYDVKM. CDR3 size: 13 residues. The CDR3 is CASSRSDFGGYTF. CDR3 nucleotides: TGTGCCAGCAGTAGAAGTGACTTCGGTGGCTACACCTTC.

The chain recombines TRBV28 with TRBJ1-5, with a possible D match to TRBD1 (6 bases). The V end was cut by 5 bases, the J end by 2 bases, with 13 bases between. CDR3 length: 15 residues. The V gene's germline CDR1 is MDHEN and CDR2 SYDVKM. CDR3 protein: CASSPQGIRNQPQHF. In nucleotides, the CDR3 is TGTGCCAGCAGTCCTCAGGGGATTCGCAATCAGCCCCAGCATTTT. Full variable domain (remainder filled in from reference TRBV28 and TRBJ1-5): DVKVTQSSRYLVKRTGEKVFLECVQDMDHENMFWYRQDPGLGLRLIYFSYDVKMKEKGDIPEGYSVSREKKERFSLILESASTNQTSMYLCASSPQGIRNQPQHFGDGTRLSIL.

This clone was detected once. The chain couples TRBV5-1 to TRBJ1-1; TRBD1 matches 7 bases. The V gene end was trimmed by 2 bases and the J gene end by 6 bases; junction bases not matched to a gene: 10. The CDR3 is 15 amino acids. Germline values: CDR1 SGHRS, CDR2 YFSETQ. As DNA, the CDR3 is TGCGCCAGCAGCTTTAGAACAGGGGATCTGTCTGAAGCTTTCTTT. It encodes CASSFRTGDLSEAFF.

The J gene is TRBJ1-1, the V gene TRBV29-1; 8 bases map to TRBD1. Germline V gene lookup returns CDR1 SQVTM and CDR2 ANQGSEA. CDR3 size: 14 residues. Germline trimming cut 5 bases from V and 5 bases from J; bases unmatched to any gene: 10. Here the CDR3 DNA reads TGCAGCGTTAAGATTCAGGGGGCGCAAACTGAAGCTTTCTTT. Translated: CSVKIQGAQTEAFF.

This clone occurred a few times. J is TRBJ1-1 and V is TRBV29-1, with 9 bases that match TRBD1. V shed 6 bases, J shed 1 base, and the junction held 3 bases outside the gene matches. The CDR3 length is 13 residues. The germline CDR1 and CDR2 sequences are SQVTM and ANQGSEA. In nucleotides, the CDR3 is TGCAGCGTCTGGGACAGGGCGAACACTGAAGCTTTCTTT. This encodes CSVWDRANTEAFF.

The V and J genes are TRBV6-5 and TRBJ2-7; TRBD1 matches at 8 bases. Trimming removed 7 bases from V and 3 bases from J; junction bases left unmatched: 8. The germline V gene encodes CDR1 MNHEY and CDR2 SVGAGI. The CDR3 extends over 14 amino acids. The CDR3, as DNA: TGTGCCAGCACCGACAGGGGAGGCTACTACGAGCAGTACTTC. This translates into CASTDRGGYYEQYF.

CDR3 bases: TGCAGTGCTAGTTGGGACGGAAGCTCTGGAAACACCATATATTTT. It is translated as CSASWDGSSGNTIYF. The rearrangement links TRBV20-1 to TRBJ1-3; possible D gene TRBD1, 5 bases. Germline lookup yields CDR1 DFQATT and CDR2 SNEGSKA (reference sequence). The CDR3 is 15 residues long. Trimming cost V 3 bases and J 0 bases, with 12 bases left between them.

The J gene is TRBJ2-4, the V gene TRBV2; D perhaps matches TRBD2 (6 bases). The CDR3 covers 14 residues. The germline V gene encodes CDR1 SNHLY and CDR2 FYNNEI. V lost 5 bases and J lost 2, with 10 bases in between. The CDR3 loop reads CASSFGGTKNIQYF. CDR3 nucleotides: TGTGCCAGCAGTTTCGGGGGAACCAAAAACATTCAGTACTTC. Variable domain in full (rest from reference TRBV2 and TRBJ2-4): EPEVTQTPSHQVTQMGQEVILRCVPISNHLYFYWYRQILGQKVEFLVSFYNNEISEKSEIFDDQFSVERPDGSNFTLKIRSTKLEDSAMYFCASSFGGTKNIQYFGAGTRLSVL.

The chain is built from TRBV3-1 (or the pseudogene TRBV3-2) and TRBJ1-6; 8 bases line up with TRBD1. The V segment lost 8 bases and the J segment 1 base; nucleotides outside the gene matches: 7. The CDR3 is made up of 16 amino acids. Germline V gene data show CDR1 as LGHDT and CDR2 as YNNKEL (reference sequence). This chain's CDR3 is CASHQGARSYNSPLHF. DNA of the CDR3: TGTGCCAGCCACCAGGGGGCTAGGTCCTATAATTCACCCCTCCACTTT.

CDR3 protein: CACKRYRGPEAFF. The DNA of the CDR3 is TGTGCCTGCAAAAGATACAGGGGTCCTGAAGCTTTCTTT. The chain combines TRBV30 with TRBJ1-1; 7 bases are shared with TRBD1. This CDR3 is 13 amino acids long. From germline, CDR1 is GTSNPN and CDR2 SVGIG (reference sequence). Trimming removed 6 bases from V and 6 bases from J; junction bases left unmatched: 10.

The chain is built from TRBV2 and TRBJ2-1; D is uncertain. V was shortened by 6 bases and J by 10 bases, with 19 bases between the two germline ends. The germline gives CDR1 SNHLY, CDR2 FYNNEI. The CDR3 is 14 residues long. The CDR3, as DNA: TGTGCCAGCAGACGCCAGACGACCGGAGCCGAGCAGTTCTTC. Translated, it gives CASRRQTTGAEQFF.

This clone was seen a single time. This sequence joins TRBV6-5 and TRBJ2-2; 7 nucleotides line up with TRBD2. The germline V gene has CDR1 MNHEY and CDR2 SVGAGI. The CDR3 sequence is 15 residues long. Trimming removed 4 bases from V and 1 base from J; junction bases left unmatched: 3. The DNA of the CDR3 is TGTGCCAGCAGTTCCGCGGGGGAGAACACCGGGGAGCTGTTTTTT. Protein: CASSSAGENTGELFF.

This clone appeared a single time. The gene calls are TRBV5-4 and TRBJ2-3; 8 nucleotides line up with TRBD1. Per germline, CDR1 SGHNT and CDR2 YYREEE (reference sequence). CDR3 length equals 15 residues. Losses at the gene ends were 4 bases for V and 3 bases for J; bases not matched to a gene: 7. CDR3 loop: CASSPQGERTDTQYF. The CDR3 bases are TGTGCCAGCAGCCCACAGGGGGAAAGGACAGATACGCAGTATTTT.

In DNA, the CDR3 is TGTGCCAGTAGTATTCGAGATACGCAGTATTTT. This encodes CASSIRDTQYF. J is TRBJ2-3 and V is TRBV19; the D is unclear. This CDR3 is built from 11 residues. Germline assignment: CDR1 LNHDA and CDR2 SQIVND (reference sequence). The V gene lost 3 bases and the J gene lost 5 bases, with 3 bases spanning the gap.

The gene calls are TRBV11-1 and TRBJ1-3; D remains ambiguous. V dropped 2 bases and J dropped 5 bases, with 7 bases sitting between them. Germline values: CDR1 SGHAT, CDR2 FQDESV (reference sequence). The CDR3 consists of 13 residues. The CDR3 coding sequence is TGTGCCAGCAGCTTAAACGAGAGAAACACCATATATTTT. Protein sequence: CASSLNERNTIYF.

The chain uses TRBV28 and TRBJ1-5; D perhaps matches TRBD1 (6 bases). V gave up 4 bases and J gave up 7 bases, with 14 bases separating them. The CDR3 contains 14 residues. Germline CDR1 is MDHEN and CDR2 is SYDVKM. This CDR3 is CASSSPATGQPQHF. CDR3 sequence (DNA): TGTGCCAGCAGTTCCCCAGCAACAGGGCAGCCCCAGCATTTT. Full variable domain (rest looked up from reference TRBV28 and TRBJ1-5): DVKVTQSSRYLVKRTGEKVFLECVQDMDHENMFWYRQDPGLGLRLIYFSYDVKMKEKGDIPEGYSVSREKKERFSLILESASTNQTSMYLCASSSPATGQPQHFGDGTRLSIL.

V is TRBV7-3 and J is TRBJ2-2; no clear D gene. The CDR3 is 13 amino acids. Looked up from germline, CDR1 is SGHTA and CDR2 is FQGTGA. The ends were cut back, 3 bases at V and 8 bases at J, with 10 bases in the middle. CDR3 nucleotides: TGTGCCAGCAGCTTGTTATCCGGGGGGGAGCTGTTTTTT. Translating it yields CASSLLSGGELFF. The variable domain in full, with the rest retrieved from reference TRBV7-3 and TRBJ2-2, is GAGVSQTPSNKVTEKGKYVELRCDPISGHTALYWYRQSLGQGPEFLIYFQGTGAADDSGLPNDRFFAVRPEGSVSTLKIQRTERGDSAVYLCASSLLSGGELFFGEGSRLTVL.

The genes are TRBV7-6 and TRBJ2-1; unclear D gene. Germline lookup yields CDR1 SGHVS and CDR2 FNYEAQ. V dropped 2 bases and J dropped 0 bases, with 8 bases sitting between them. The CDR3 length is 15 residues. CDR3 region: CASSLSSNSYNEQFF. The CDR3 DNA sequence: TGTGCCAGCAGCTTATCTAGTAACTCCTACAATGAGCAGTTCTTC.

The rearrangement uses TRBV28 and TRBJ2-1; the match to TRBD2 covers 11 bases. The CDR3 length is 16 residues. CDR1 and CDR2 from the germline V gene are MDHEN and SYDVKM. J was trimmed by 3 bases and V by 6 bases; bases with no gene match: 7. The CDR3 coding sequence is TGTGCCAGCAGGACCTCGACTAGCGGGAACTACAATGAGCAGTTCTTC. This encodes CASRTSTSGNYNEQFF.

This clone was observed a handful of times. V and J are TRBV6-2 or TRBV6-3 and TRBJ2-1; possible D gene TRBD2, 7 bases. Trimming pared 0 bases from V and 6 bases from J, leaving 12 bases between. The V gene's germline CDR1 is MNHEY and CDR2 SVGEGT. The length of the CDR3 is 15 residues. CDR3 sequence: CASSYSFGGRNEQFF. CDR3 in DNA: TGTGCCAGCAGTTACTCGTTCGGGGGGCGCAATGAGCAGTTCTTC.

The gene calls are TRBV11-2 and TRBJ1-3; D is possibly TRBD1 (5 bases). Germline V gene data show CDR1 as SGHAT and CDR2 as FQNNGV. Trimming shortened V by 3 bases and J by 3 bases, and 12 bases separated the two germline ends. The CDR3 extends over 15 amino acids. CDR3 bases: TGTGCCAGCAGCTTTGACGGGGCTGGTGGAAACACCATATATTTT. Protein product: CASSFDGAGGNTIYF. The complete variable domain, with remaining parts taken from reference TRBV11-2 and TRBJ1-3, reads EAGVAQSPRYKIIEKRQSVAFWCNPISGHATLYWYQQILGQGPKLLIQFQNNGVVDDSQLPKDRFSAERLKGVDSTLKIQPAKLEDSAVYLCASSFDGAGGNTIYFGEGSWLTVV.

This clone was recorded a few times. At the DNA level, this CDR3 is encoded by other sequences in the same sample as well. The J gene is TRBJ1-2, the V gene TRBV6-5; 9 positions match TRBD1. Germline V gene sequence: CDR1 MNHEY, CDR2 SVGAGI. The CDR3 sequence is 14 residues long. V was clipped by 6 bases and J by 3 bases; unmatched bases: 5. CDR3 protein: CASRPDRGYYGYTF. As DNA, the CDR3 is TGTGCCAGCAGACCCGACAGGGGGTACTATGGCTACACCTTC.

The chain links TRBV5-1 to TRBJ2-5; TRBD1 might be the D (7 bases). Germline V gives CDR1 SGHRS, CDR2 YFSETQ. V lost 6 bases to trimming and J lost 4 bases, with 13 bases between them. The CDR3 runs 13 residues. The CDR3 DNA is TGCGCCAGCACTCTCCAGGGGGGAGAGACCCAGTACTTC. Translation gives CASTLQGGETQYF.

At least ten counts were recorded for this clone. This chain uses TRBV11-3 with TRBJ1-6; 7 nucleotides match TRBD1. The CDR3 runs 13 residues. J lost 8 bases, V lost 5 bases, and 3 bases had no gene match. Germline V lookup: CDR1 SGHNT, CDR2 YENEEA. CDR3 region: CASSRGQYSPLHF. The CDR3, as DNA: TGTGCCAGCAGCCGGGGACAGTATTCACCCCTCCACTTT.

This clone was observed a handful of times. V and J are TRBV7-9 and TRBJ2-1; TRBD2 matches 14 bases. The V and J ends lost 7 bases and 8 bases, in that order; junction bases with no gene match: 7. Germline V gives CDR1 SEHNR, CDR2 FQNEAQ (reference sequence). The CDR3 sequence is 15 residues long. This chain's CDR3 is CASTLGGLAGDEQFF. DNA for the CDR3: TGTGCCAGCACCCTAGGGGGACTAGCGGGAGATGAGCAGTTCTTC.

The V and J genes are TRBV6-5 and TRBJ2-5, with 13 bases that match TRBD2. CDR3 size: 16 residues. CDR1 and CDR2 from the germline V gene are MNHEY and SVGAGI. V lost 2 bases to trimming and J lost 5 bases; unmatched junction nucleotides: 5. The CDR3 DNA follows: TGTGCCAGCAGTTACCTTCGGACTAGCGGGAGTGAGACCCAGTACTTC. Amino acids: CASSYLRTSGSETQYF.

There are a few counts of this clone. The chain recombines TRBV30 with TRBJ2-7, with 7 nucleotides matching TRBD2. The trim removed 3 bases at V and 3 bases at J, leaving 8 bases unmatched. This CDR3 is built from 14 residues. Germline CDR1 GTSNPN, CDR2 SVGIG (reference sequence). The CDR3 DNA follows: TGTGCCTGGAGGGGAGGGGCTAGCAGCTACGAGCAGTACTTC. Its translation: CAWRGGASSYEQYF.